The subject of this entry is one T cell receptor beta chain. The data belong to a study of blood T cell repertoires in COVID-19. Study information: Specimens from acute and convalescent COVID-19 originated in the United States, Italy and Spain.

This table comes from immunoSEQ multiplex PCR, and its TCRdb copy is limited to in-frame clones, with some not included. This table holds some 200,000 clones, around 80% found once. Trimming took 4 bases from V and 7 from J; bases not matched to a gene: 15. CDR3 length: 16 amino acids. Germline V gene sequence: CDR1 SGHRS, CDR2 YFSETQ. This TCR was recovered from a woman between 45 and 60 years old who had recovered from COVID-19. Sequencing was performed on PBMCs or T cells enriched from blood (not recorded which). This sequence joins TRBV5-1 and TRBJ1-2, with TRBD1 identical over 8 bases. The CDR3 spells CASSPGQGAKSGGYTF. CDR3 in DNA: TGCGCCAGCAGCCCTGGGCAGGGGGCGAAGTCGGGTGGCTACACCTTC.